The following is a T cell receptor beta chain sequence with its context. This receptor's antigen is unknown. No much larger clonotype is one base removed from it; base qualities were not supplied. This sample stems from a study of blood T cell repertoires in COVID-19 (TCRdb year 2020). Regarding the complete study: Collaborator samples came from the United States, Italy and Spain and covered acute and convalescent phases of COVID-19. Deeply sampled blood TCRbeta repertoires from subjects exposed to, actively infected with, or recovered from COVID-19 were included in the dataset. The repertoires were released in a freely available public database meant as a resource for research on the immune response to SARS-CoV-2. Samples were obtained from the ongoing ImmuneRACE study (first 160 participants) and from some 1,200 subjects provided by 6 global collaborators. Where available, HLA class I and class II types were obtained from metadata supplied by the sample provider rather than from assay-based typing. Nearly every sample came with metadata listing a de-identified subject ID, COVID-19 status, age in years and sex. The prospective study material was composed of cDNA or gDNA derived from T cells, B-cell-depleted T cells, or PBMCs. The research as a whole found: The quantity of clinical and demographic metadata differed by source and by participant and was supplied without curation.

TCRbeta CDR3 regions were amplified from genomic DNA using the immunoSEQ Assay, a bias-controlled multiplex PCR. The study's processing was this. Within the assay, amplification of reference gene primers was used to estimate how many nucleated cells each sample contained. To quantify the absolute abundance of each unique TCRbeta CDR3 rearrangement, sequence reads were collapsed and filtered. For each sample, productive Simpson clonality was calculated by taking the square root of Simpson's diversity index across productive rearrangements. As stored in TCRdb, this immuneACCESS dataset retains in-frame rearrangements with V and J assigned. A fraction of the clones does not appear; measured against another copy, unresolved V genes explain less than half of the discrepancy, and the remainder lacks a known reason. That table gives V, J and clone size, and the DNA gave D and trimming. This sample comprises tens of thousands of clones, 91% of them detected only once. The ten biggest clones cover 7.3% of the sample.

In Seattle, one collaborating source enrolled patients while the infection was active and tracked those patients longitudinally over the course of disease. Whole blood was collected in K2EDTA tubes by collaborating institutions according to the institutions' own protocols. For TCRbeta analysis, collaborators shipped samples in one of three forms: frozen whole blood, isolated PBMCs, or DNA extracted from either of those sample types. The sequencing input was peripheral blood. The source is a man between 35 and 55 years old with COVID-19, enrolled during active disease.

DNA sequence: TGTGCCAGCAGTGAAGTTGGCGGAACCTTC. The translation is CASSEVGGTF. The chain couples TRBV6-1 to TRBJ1-2, with an unclear D gene assignment. Taken from the germline V gene, the CDR1 and CDR2 loops are MNHNS and SASEGT. The CDR3 covers 10 residues, taking in both the cysteine and the phenylalanine. Only the CDR3 DNA is retained, 30 bases long and in frame from the first base. V lost 1 base and J lost 14 bases; the stretch between them is 8 bases long.